These 15 T cell receptor beta chains were all obtained from the same sample, sequenced in a study of T cell repertoires in cytomegalovirus infection. TCRdb recomputed calls from the reads with MiXCR, one row per CDR3 protein. Of roughly 640,000 distinct CDR3 sequences in the sample, 20% to 25% are singletons; the top ten hold roughly 8%. Sample: CD8+ T cells from PBMCs. Every receptor here comes from a human donor in good health (CMV status not recorded). Some clones in this sample may be carry-over from other donors' samples.

This clonotype was observed a handful of times. The chain recombines TRBV18 with TRBJ1-1; a weak D match, TRBD1 (5 bases). This CDR3 spans 19 amino acids. The V end was cut by 3 bases, the J end by 1 base, with 24 bases between. CDR1 and CDR2 (germline): KGHSH, LQKENI. CDR3 DNA sequence: TGTGCCAGCTCACCCCTATCCGGGGCAGTAAAGGCTTGGAACACTGAAGCTTTCTTT. Translating gives CASSPLSGAVKAWNTEAFF.

This clonotype was detected ten times or more. The V and J genes are TRBV7-9 and TRBJ1-2; 9 bases are shared with TRBD1. The germline CDR1 and CDR2 sequences are SEHNR and FQNEAQ (reference sequence). This CDR3 has 13 amino acids. Germline trimming cut 6 bases from V and 5 bases from J; bases unmatched to any gene: 4. The CDR3 region has the DNA TGTGCCAGCAGGCGAGGACAGGGGTATGGCTACACCTTC. It codes for CASRRGQGYGYTF.

This clonotype was detected ten times or more. The V gene is TRBV27, the J gene TRBJ2-5; D not certain. V lost 3 bases to trimming and J lost 0 bases, with 11 bases between them. Germline values: CDR1 MNHEY, CDR2 SMNVEV (reference sequence). The CDR3 is 15 residues long. The DNA for the CDR3 is TGTGCCAGCAGTTTCCGTCAGCAGTACCAAGAGACCCAGTACTTC. Translated, it gives CASSFRQQYQETQYF.

The J gene is TRBJ2-4, the V gene TRBV6-2 or TRBV6-3; D perhaps matches TRBD1 (5 bases). Germline V gene lookup returns CDR1 MNHEY and CDR2 SVGEGT. Trimming took 6 bases from V and 5 from J, leaving 11 bases between them. This CDR3 region has 13 residues. The CDR3: CASSFAGQNIQYF. The CDR3 DNA reads as TGTGCCAGCAGCTTCGCAGGGCAAAACATTCAGTACTTC.

The V gene is TRBV2, the J gene TRBJ2-5, with TRBD2 matching over 13 bases. Losses at the gene ends were 6 bases for V and 1 base for J; bases not matched to a gene: 11. The length of the CDR3 is 18 residues. Germline-derived CDR1 and CDR2 are SNHLY and FYNNEI. The CDR3 region is CASRGLAGAQKTQETQYF. In nucleotides, the CDR3 is TGTGCCAGCAGAGGACTAGCGGGGGCCCAAAAAACCCAAGAGACCCAGTACTTC.

Points on this clonotype: At one boundary the junction diverges from the germline segment, which might be a read error. The chain links TRBV5-3 to TRBJ2-1, with a tentative D call TRBD1 (7 bases). TRBV5-3 is noted as an ORF with a role that remains uncertain. This CDR3 comprises 13 residues. Here the CDR3 DNA reads TGTGCCAGCAGCTTGGGGGGACAGAGCGAGCAGTTCTTC. This encodes CASSLGGQSEQFF.

This clonotype was counted ten times or more. The chain links TRBV7-2 to TRBJ1-3, with unresolved D. The CDR3 covers 14 residues. The germline V gene has CDR1 SGHTA and CDR2 FQGNSA. V lost 1 base, J lost 5 bases, and 9 bases lay in between. CDR3: CASSLGFLRNTIYF. In DNA, the CDR3 is TGTGCCAGCAGCTTAGGTTTCCTCAGAAACACCATATATTTT.

This clonotype was picked up a small number of times. The CDR3 coding sequence is TGTGCCAGCAGCTTAGGGCTCGCATGGGGAGATACGCAGTATTTT. It encodes CASSLGLAWGDTQYF. The genes are TRBV7-6 and TRBJ2-3; D unclear. V was pared by 1 base and J by 5 bases, with 13 bases between. Germline values: CDR1 SGHVS, CDR2 FNYEAQ. CDR3 length: 15 residues.

This clonotype has only a few counts. The chain employs TRBV7-9 and TRBJ1-2; 7 bases are a match to TRBD1. CDR3 length: 14 amino acids. The J segment lost 8 bases and the V segment lost 5 bases, leaving 11 bases of the junction unmatched. Germline V gene sequence: CDR1 SEHNR, CDR2 FQNEAQ (reference sequence). CDR3 nucleotide sequence: TGTGCCAGCAGCGGGCGACAGGGCAGTGACGGCTACACCTTC. It yields the protein CASSGRQGSDGYTF.

The V and J genes are TRBV4-1 and TRBJ1-2, with 12 bases identical to TRBD1. The ends lost 1 base at V and 13 bases at J; junction bases unmatched: 7. Germline lookup yields CDR1 MGHRA and CDR2 YSYEKL. This CDR3 contains 14 residues. CDR3 bases: TGCGCCAGCAGCCAAGGTCCGGGACAGGGGGCGCGCACCTTC. Amino acids: CASSQGPGQGARTF.

As concerns this clonotype: The junction differs from germline at one of its ends, possibly a read error. The chain has TRBV7-6 and TRBJ2-2, with TRBD1 as a possible D gene (6 bases). Germline lookup yields CDR1 SGHVS and CDR2 FNYEAQ. The CDR3 sequence is 16 residues long. CDR3 nucleotides: TGTGTCAGCAGCTTAGAGGGACATACGAACACCGGGGAGCTGTTTTTT. Its translation is CVSSLEGHTNTGELFF. The full variable domain, completed using reference TRBV7-6 and TRBJ2-2, is GAGVSQSPRYKVTKRGQDVALRCDPISGHVSLYWYRQALGQGPEFLTYFNYEAQQDKSGLPNDRFSAERPEGSISTLTIQRTEQRDSAMYRCVSSLEGHTNTGELFFGEGSRLTVL.

The chain has TRBV6-5 and TRBJ2-5, with 9 bases aligning to TRBD2. CDR3 size: 15 residues. Germline V lookup: CDR1 MNHEY, CDR2 SVGAGI. The J segment lost 4 bases and the V segment lost 6 bases, leaving 9 bases of the junction unmatched. The CDR3 spells CASSGGGGAVETQYF. The CDR3 DNA is TGTGCCAGCAGCGGGGGCGGGGGGGCCGTAGAGACCCAGTACTTC.

This clonotype occurred many times. The CDR3 DNA reads TGCAGCGTTCGGTCCGGGAATACGGGGGGCGATGAGCAGTTCTTC. It yields the protein CSVRSGNTGGDEQFF. The V and J genes are TRBV29-1 and TRBJ2-1, with D tentatively TRBD2 (7 bases). The CDR3 is 15 residues long. The V end was cut by 5 bases, the J end by 8 bases, with 22 bases between. Germline CDR1 and CDR2: SQVTM and ANQGSEA.

Only a few counts were recorded for this clonotype. The V call is TRBV7-9, the J call TRBJ2-3; D possibly matches TRBD1 or TRBD2 (5 bases each). Looked up from germline, CDR1 is SEHNR and CDR2 is FQNEAQ (reference sequence). This CDR3 has 15 residues. V lost 6 bases and J lost 0, with 13 bases in between. CDR3 region: CASRRDAASTDTQYF. Here the CDR3 DNA reads TGTGCCAGCAGACGGGACGCCGCTAGCACAGATACGCAGTATTTT. Supplemented by reference TRBV7-9 and TRBJ2-3, the full variable domain reads DTGVSQNPRHKITKRGQNVTFRCDPISEHNRLYWYRQTLGQGPEFLTYFQNEAQLEKSRLLSDRFSAERPKGSFSTLEIQRTEQGDSAMYLCASRRDAASTDTQYFGPGTRLTVL.

J is TRBJ1-5 and V is TRBV6-1, with D hard to call. CDR1 MNHNS and CDR2 SASEGT come from the germline V gene. This CDR3 spans 18 amino acids. Trimming took 6 bases from V and 0 from J, leaving 21 bases between them. CDR3 sequence: CASSFTRTDGYSNQPQHF. As DNA, the CDR3 is TGTGCCAGCAGCTTTACTAGAACGGACGGCTATAGCAATCAGCCCCAGCATTTT.